Listed below are T cell receptor beta chains from one sample, sequenced in a study of cytomegalovirus exposure and HLA in healthy donors. TCRdb's copy holds only in-frame clones and misses some; the assay was immunoSEQ multiplex PCR. The sample contains about 330,000 clones, approximately 86% of which appear only once. The sample was PBMCs. These TCRs come from a woman in her 30s in good health and CMV-seropositive. CDR3s include the opening cysteine and the closing phenylalanine or tryptophan. Each record gives: V gene, J gene, clone size, D gene, CDR3 protein, CDR3 DNA. D genes are given only for firm matches. Rows give clone size only sometimes, using once, few, many, or a class for an expanded clone.

V: TRBV14; J: TRBJ2-5; size: -; D: TRBD2; CDR3: CASRKDAGVGTQYF; DNA: TGTGCCAGCAGGAAGGACGCGGGAGTCGGGACCCAGTACTTC
V: TRBV10-3; J: TRBJ2-1; size: -; D: -; CDR3: CAISVDYNNEQFF; DNA: TGTGCCATCAGTGTCGACTATAACAATGAGCAGTTCTTC
V: TRBV14; J: TRBJ2-7; size: -; D: -; CDR3: CASSQRIGGADYEQYF; DNA: TGTGCCAGCAGCCAAAGGATCGGGGGCGCGGACTACGAGCAGTACTTC
V: TRBV9; J: TRBJ1-1; size: -; D: -; CDR3: CASSVGGTQNTEAFF; DNA: TGTGCCAGCAGCGTAGGGGGCACACAAAACACTGAAGCTTTCTTT
V: TRBV11-2; J: TRBJ2-1; size: once; D: -; CDR3: CASIPKSGLKRDEQFF; DNA: TGTGCCAGCATCCCTAAATCAGGGCTCAAAAGGGATGAGCAGTTCTTC
V: TRBV9; J: TRBJ1-6; size: -; D: -; CDR3: CASSVGGTSSPLHF; DNA: TGTGCCAGCAGCGTAGGAGGGACTAGTTCACCCCTCCACTTT
V: TRBV18; J: TRBJ1-5; size: -; D: -; CDR3: CASSSGLGQPQHF; DNA: TGTGCCAGCTCATCAGGGTTAGGGCAGCCCCAGCATTTT
V: TRBV4-1; J: TRBJ2-5; size: -; D: -; CDR3: CASSLGLQETQYF; DNA: TGCGCCAGCAGCCTCGGGCTACAAGAGACCCAGTACTTC
V: TRBV18; J: TRBJ2-2; size: -; D: -; CDR3: CASSPQGITGELFF; DNA: TGTGCCAGCTCACCACAGGGTATCACCGGGGAGCTGTTTTTT
V: TRBV2; J: TRBJ1-2; size: few; D: -; CDR3: CASSELDLYGYTF; DNA: TGTGCCAGCAGTGAACTGGACCTCTATGGCTACACCTTC
V: TRBV28; J: TRBJ1-2; size: -; D: -; CDR3: CASRIGGVTNYGYTF; DNA: TGTGCCAGCAGGATAGGTGGGGTAACTAACTATGGCTACACCTTC
V: TRBV29-1; J: TRBJ2-7; size: -; D: TRBD1; CDR3: CSVEGFRDRGRGYNPYEQYF; DNA: TGCAGCGTTGAAGGTTTCCGGGACAGGGGGCGCGGGTACAATCCCTACGAGCAGTACTTC
V: TRBV28; J: TRBJ1-1; size: -; D: TRBD1; CDR3: CASQGQADRNTEAFF; DNA: TGTGCCAGCCAGGGACAGGCCGATAGGAACACTGAAGCTTTCTTT
V: TRBV5-1; J: TRBJ2-7; size: -; D: TRBD2; CDR3: CASSTGTSGRNEQYF; DNA: TGCGCCAGCAGCACCGGGACTAGCGGGCGCAACGAGCAGTACTTC
V: TRBV6-1; J: TRBJ1-5; size: -; D: -; CDR3: CASSEDPRNQPQHF; DNA: TGTGCCAGCAGTGAAGATCCCCGCAATCAGCCCCAGCATTTT
V: TRBV7-7; J: TRBJ2-4; size: -; D: -; CDR3: CASGHSIVLAKNIQYF; DNA: TGTGCCAGCGGACACAGCATAGTGTTGGCCAAAAACATTCAGTACTTC
V: TRBV5-6; J: TRBJ2-1; size: -; D: -; CDR3: CASSLVAGEYNEQFF; DNA: TGTGCCAGCAGCTTGGTGGCAGGGGAATACAATGAGCAGTTCTTC
V: TRBV28; J: TRBJ1-2; size: -; D: -; CDR3: CASSLGLGGYTF; DNA: TGTGCCAGCAGTTTAGGCTTGGGGGGCTACACCTTC
V: TRBV5-6; J: TRBJ1-2; size: -; D: TRBD1; CDR3: CASSFTGQGRRHGYTF; DNA: TGTGCCAGCAGCTTTACGGGACAGGGGCGAAGGCATGGCTACACCTTC
V: TRBV5-6; J: TRBJ1-5; size: -; D: -; CDR3: CASSLSGIYNQPQHF; DNA: TGTGCCAGCAGCTTGAGTGGCATCTACAATCAGCCCCAGCATTTT
V: TRBV4-3; J: TRBJ2-1; size: -; D: -; CDR3: CASSPTTVGLEQFF; DNA: TGCGCCAGCAGCCCGACAACCGTGGGGCTTGAGCAGTTCTTC
V: TRBV5-6; J: TRBJ2-3; size: -; D: TRBD2; CDR3: CASKRETVDTQYF; DNA: TGTGCCAGCAAGCGGGAGACGGTGGATACGCAGTATTTT
V: TRBV19; J: TRBJ2-7; size: -; D: -; CDR3: CASSIHRTSYEQYF; DNA: TGTGCCAGTAGTATCCACCGCACCTCCTACGAGCAGTACTTC
V: TRBV7-6; J: TRBJ1-5; size: -; D: -; CDR3: CASSPEGYNQPQHF; DNA: TGTGCCAGCAGTCCGGAGGGGTACAATCAGCCCCAGCATTTT
V: TRBV7-2; J: TRBJ2-7; size: -; D: TRBD1; CDR3: CASSVGQGREQYF; DNA: TGTGCCAGCAGCGTAGGACAGGGGCGTGAGCAGTACTTC
V: TRBV30; J: TRBJ1-1; size: -; D: -; CDR3: CAWRGRFENTEAFF; DNA: TGTGCCTGGAGAGGGAGGTTTGAGAACACTGAAGCTTTCTTT
V: TRBV7-2; J: TRBJ2-5; size: -; D: -; CDR3: CASSLIRHQETQYF; DNA: TGTGCCAGCAGCTTAATTCGACACCAAGAGACCCAGTACTTC
V: TRBV28; J: TRBJ2-7; size: -; D: -; CDR3: CASSPDIGSYEQYF; DNA: TGTGCCAGCAGTCCGGACATTGGATCCTACGAGCAGTACTTC
V: TRBV13; J: TRBJ2-6; size: once; D: -; CDR3: CACGTQVDSGANVLTF; DNA: TGTGCGTGCGGGACACAAGTTGACTCTGGGGCCAACGTCCTGACTTTC
V: TRBV7-9; J: TRBJ2-3; size: -; D: -; CDR3: CASSQRGTRGSDTQYF; DNA: TGTGCCAGCAGCCAAAGGGGGACCCGTGGGTCGGATACGCAGTATTTT
V: TRBV7-2; J: TRBJ2-1; size: -; D: -; CDR3: CASSFRDEQFF; DNA: TGTGCCAGCAGCTTCCGTGATGAGCAGTTCTTC
V: TRBV6-1; J: TRBJ1-2; size: -; D: -; CDR3: CASSAGTYGYTF; DNA: TGTGCCAGCAGTGCAGGGACCTATGGCTACACCTTC
V: TRBV5-4; J: TRBJ2-5; size: -; D: TRBD1; CDR3: CASSPDRGLETQYF; DNA: TGTGCCAGCAGCCCCGACAGGGGCTTGGAGACCCAGTACTTC
V: TRBV6-1; J: TRBJ2-7; size: few; D: -; CDR3: CASNRDRGAAYEQYF; DNA: TGTGCCAGCAACCGTGATCGAGGGGCTGCGTACGAGCAGTACTTC
V: TRBV5-6; J: TRBJ1-5; size: -; D: -; CDR3: CASSQPRGASNQPQHF; DNA: TGTGCCAGCAGCCAACCGCGGGGCGCGAGCAATCAGCCCCAGCATTTT
V: TRBV6-1; J: TRBJ2-1; size: once; D: -; CDR3: CASSEEGGGYNEQFF; DNA: TGTGCCAGCAGTGAAGAAGGGGGTGGCTACAATGAGCAGTTCTTC
V: TRBV28; J: TRBJ2-7; size: -; D: TRBD1; CDR3: CASMGQGAYEQYF; DNA: TGTGCCAGCATGGGGCAGGGGGCCTACGAGCAGTACTTC
V: TRBV5-4; J: TRBJ2-2; size: -; D: -; CDR3: CASSPIPGEANTGELFF; DNA: TGTGCCAGCAGCCCAATCCCAGGGGAAGCCAACACCGGGGAGCTGTTTTTT
V: TRBV28; J: TRBJ1-6; size: -; D: -; CDR3: CASSLRGPGNSPLHF; DNA: TGTGCCAGCAGTTTGAGGGGTCCGGGAAATTCACCCCTCCACTTT
V: TRBV27; J: TRBJ2-3; size: -; D: TRBD2; CDR3: CASSKRAPDSGAARLYF; DNA: TGTGCCAGCAGCAAGCGGGCCCCGGATAGCGGGGCCGCCCGTTTGTATTTT
V: TRBV5-1; J: TRBJ1-1; size: -; D: -; CDR3: CASSLNPNTEAFF; DNA: TGCGCCAGCAGCTTAAACCCTAACACTGAAGCTTTCTTT
V: TRBV9; J: TRBJ1-2; size: -; D: -; CDR3: CASSVGGGGYGYTF; DNA: TGTGCCAGCAGCGTAGGAGGGGGTGGCTATGGCTACACCTTC
V: TRBV7-2; J: TRBJ1-1; size: few; D: -; CDR3: CASSILKNTEAFF; DNA: TGTGCCAGCAGCATTTTGAAGAACACTGAAGCTTTCTTT
V: TRBV2; J: TRBJ2-5; size: -; D: -; CDR3: CASKGGMETQYF; DNA: TGTGCCAGCAAGGGGGGGATGGAGACCCAGTACTTC
V: TRBV14; J: TRBJ1-2; size: -; D: -; CDR3: CASSQVGGYGYTF; DNA: TGTGCCAGCAGCCAAGTGGGAGGTTATGGCTACACCTTC
V: TRBV6-1; J: TRBJ2-7; size: -; D: TRBD1; CDR3: CASKGAGPSYEQYF; DNA: TGTGCCAGCAAGGGGGCAGGGCCCTCCTACGAGCAGTACTTC
V: TRBV28; J: TRBJ2-3; size: -; D: -; CDR3: CASRRSGQGTDTQYF; DNA: TGTGCCAGCAGACGTAGCGGTCAGGGCACAGATACGCAGTATTTT
V: TRBV27; J: TRBJ1-6; size: -; D: -; CDR3: CASSLRQYNSPLHF; DNA: TGTGCCAGCAGTTTGAGGCAGTATAATTCACCCCTCCACTTT
V: TRBV19; J: TRBJ1-2; size: few; D: -; CDR3: CASSTKYGYTF; DNA: TGTGCCAGTAGTACCAAATATGGCTACACCTTC
V: TRBV29-1; J: TRBJ1-1; size: -; D: -; CDR3: CSVEWVGF; DNA: TGCAGCGTTGAATGGGTGGGCTTT
V: TRBV7-2; J: TRBJ2-3; size: -; D: TRBD2; CDR3: CASSLSGSSTDTQYF; DNA: TGTGCCAGCAGCTTAAGCGGGAGCAGCACAGATACGCAGTATTTT
V: TRBV6-5; J: TRBJ2-5; size: -; D: TRBD2; CDR3: CASRTTRGGPETQYF; DNA: TGTGCCAGCAGGACGACACGCGGGGGGCCTGAGACCCAGTACTTC
V: TRBV9; J: TRBJ2-6; size: once; D: -; CDR3: CASSPQTGANVLTF; DNA: TGTGCCAGCAGCCCCCAAACTGGGGCCAACGTCCTGACTTTC
V: TRBV5-1; J: TRBJ2-7; size: -; D: TRBD1; CDR3: CASSWGDRAGEQYF; DNA: TGCGCCAGCAGCTGGGGGGACAGGGCTGGCGAGCAGTACTTC
V: TRBV5-1; J: TRBJ2-7; size: once; D: -; CDR3: CASSPQGGYEQYF; DNA: TGCGCCAGCAGCCCACAAGGGGGATACGAGCAGTACTTC
V: TRBV18; J: TRBJ1-5; size: -; D: -; CDR3: CASSPGNQPQHF; DNA: TGTGCCAGCTCACCTGGCAATCAGCCCCAGCATTTT
V: TRBV5-1; J: TRBJ2-1; size: -; D: TRBD2; CDR3: CASNAGGGDNEQFF; DNA: TGCGCCAGCAACGCGGGAGGAGGTGACAATGAGCAGTTCTTC
V: TRBV4-2; J: TRBJ2-1; size: -; D: TRBD2; CDR3: CASSLRTSGSVDEQFF; DNA: TGTGCCAGCAGCCTCCGGACTAGCGGGAGTGTAGATGAGCAGTTCTTC
V: TRBV7-6; J: TRBJ2-6; size: -; D: -; CDR3: CASTTIGGSGANVLTF; DNA: TGTGCCAGCACGACGATCGGGGGATCTGGGGCCAACGTCCTGACTTTC
V: TRBV5-1; J: TRBJ2-5; size: -; D: -; CDR3: CASSWSAGLVTQYF; DNA: TGCGCCAGCAGCTGGAGTGCGGGGTTAGTGACCCAGTACTTC